This T cell receptor beta chain was captured in a study of shared clonotypes between healthy human individuals. Method: immunoSEQ multiplex PCR; TCRdb's copy keeps in-frame clones and lacks some. The profile covers 2 million to 3 million clones, with roughly 93% appearing a single time and 0.35% to 0.45% taken by the ten largest. This TCR was sampled from a man between 18 and 29 years old in good health. Some clones in this sample may be carry-over from other donors' samples. Sequencing used naive CD4+ T cells from PBMCs. Subset of the sample: CD45RA+ positively selected.

CDR3 nucleotide sequence: TGTGCCAGCAGCCCGGACAGGGGGGAAAAACTGTTTTTT. It translates to CASSPDRGEKLFF. V gene TRBV7-3 combines with J gene TRBJ1-4, with TRBD1 matching over 10 bases. Germline CDR1 SGHTA, CDR2 FQGTGA. V gave up 5 bases and J gave up 8 bases; unmatched junction bases: 2. This CDR3 spans 13 amino acids.